This TCR beta chain was identified in a study of shared clonotypes between healthy human individuals. Study background: Participating donors consisted of two women and a few men aged 18 to 49.

Notes on this clone: The sample holds other DNA sequences that translate to the same CDR3.

The protocol was immunoSEQ multiplex PCR, while the TCRdb copy is restricted to in-frame clones and leaves out a portion. The sample holds some 2,500,000 clones, about 90% seen once. Germline-derived CDR1 and CDR2 are SGHTA and FQGTGA. Trimming took 5 bases from V and 0 from J, leaving 11 bases between them. The CDR3 covers 14 residues. The sample consisted of naive CD4+ T cells from PBMCs. Subset described: CD45RA+ positively selected. This chain uses TRBV7-3 with TRBJ2-7, with unresolved D. The receptor comes from a man between 18 and 29 years old in good health. Some clones in this sample may be carry-over from other donors' samples. DNA of the CDR3: TGTGCCAGCAGCCTCGGACGTGGCTCCTACGAGCAGTACTTC. Amino acid sequence: CASSLGRGSYEQYF.